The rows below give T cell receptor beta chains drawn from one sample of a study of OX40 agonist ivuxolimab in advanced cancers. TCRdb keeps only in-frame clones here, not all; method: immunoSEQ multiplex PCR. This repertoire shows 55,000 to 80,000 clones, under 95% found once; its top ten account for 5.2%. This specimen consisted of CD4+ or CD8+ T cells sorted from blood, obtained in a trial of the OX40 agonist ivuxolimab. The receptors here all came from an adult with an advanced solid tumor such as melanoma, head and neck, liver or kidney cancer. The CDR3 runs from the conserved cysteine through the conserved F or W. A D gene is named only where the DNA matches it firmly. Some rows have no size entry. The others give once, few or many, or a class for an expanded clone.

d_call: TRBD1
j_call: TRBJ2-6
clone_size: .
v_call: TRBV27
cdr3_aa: CASGQGLPGANVLTF
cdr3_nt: TGTGCCAGTGGACAGGGATTGCCCGGGGCCAACGTCCTGACTTTC

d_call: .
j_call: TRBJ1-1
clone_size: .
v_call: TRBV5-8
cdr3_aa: CASSLYGRGNTEAFF
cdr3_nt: TGTGCCAGCAGCTTGTACGGCAGGGGGAACACTGAAGCTTTCTTT

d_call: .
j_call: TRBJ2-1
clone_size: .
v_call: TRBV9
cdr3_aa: CASSVAGLPYNEQFF
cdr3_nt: TGTGCCAGCAGCGTAGCCGGACTACCCTACAATGAGCAGTTCTTC

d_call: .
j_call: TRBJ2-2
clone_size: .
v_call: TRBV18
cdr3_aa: CASSPLSQGAKHTGELFF
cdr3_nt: TGTGCCAGCTCACCTCTTTCCCAGGGAGCCAAGCACACCGGGGAGCTGTTTTTT

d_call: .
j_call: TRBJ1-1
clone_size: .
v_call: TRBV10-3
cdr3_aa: CAISESRDRNTEAFF
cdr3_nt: TGTGCCATCAGTGAGTCCCGAGACAGGAACACTGAAGCTTTCTTT

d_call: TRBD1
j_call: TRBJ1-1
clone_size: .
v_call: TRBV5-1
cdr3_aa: CASSQQGNMNTEAFF
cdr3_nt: TGCGCCAGCAGCCAACAGGGGAACATGAACACTGAAGCTTTCTTT

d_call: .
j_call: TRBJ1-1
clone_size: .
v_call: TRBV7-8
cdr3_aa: CASSQDRYTEAFF
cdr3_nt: TGTGCCAGCAGCCAGGACCGATACACTGAAGCTTTCTTT

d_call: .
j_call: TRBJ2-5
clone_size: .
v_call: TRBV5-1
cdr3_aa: CASSLARQETQYF
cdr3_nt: TGCGCCAGCAGCTTGGCCCGGCAAGAGACCCAGTACTTC

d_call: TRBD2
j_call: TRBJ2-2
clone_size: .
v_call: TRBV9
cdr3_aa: CASSVLTSGGGELFF
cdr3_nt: TGTGCCAGCAGCGTCCTGACTAGCGGGGGCGGGGAGCTGTTTTTT

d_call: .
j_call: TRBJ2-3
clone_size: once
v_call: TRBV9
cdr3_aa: CASSVGQGEGTDTQYF
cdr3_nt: TGTGCCAGCAGCGTGGGGCAGGGGGAGGGCACAGATACGCAGTATTTT

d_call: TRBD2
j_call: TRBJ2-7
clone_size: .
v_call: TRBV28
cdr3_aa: CASSSLTLAGQYEQYF
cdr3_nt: TGTGCCAGCAGTTCCCTCACGCTAGCGGGACAATACGAGCAGTACTTC

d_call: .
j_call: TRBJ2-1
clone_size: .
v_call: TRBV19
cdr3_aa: CASSIPASAEQFF
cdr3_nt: TGTGCCAGTAGTATACCCGCGTCCGCGGAGCAGTTCTTC

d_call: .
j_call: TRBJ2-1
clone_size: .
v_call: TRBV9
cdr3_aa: CASSVGPEGATNEQFF
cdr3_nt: TGTGCCAGCAGCGTAGGTCCGGAGGGGGCGACAAATGAGCAGTTCTTC

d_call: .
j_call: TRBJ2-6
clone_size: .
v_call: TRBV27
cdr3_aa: CASSLRATLMAGANVLTF
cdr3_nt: TGTGCCAGCAGTTTACGGGCTACGTTGATGGCTGGGGCCAACGTCCTGACTTTC

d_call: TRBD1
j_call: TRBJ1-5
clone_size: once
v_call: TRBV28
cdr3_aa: CASSYVRDRVQPQHF
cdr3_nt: TGTGCCAGCAGTTACGTCCGGGACAGGGTTCAGCCCCAGCATTTT

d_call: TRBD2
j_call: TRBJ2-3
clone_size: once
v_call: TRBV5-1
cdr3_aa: CASSAGLAGGRDTQYF
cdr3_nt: TGCGCCAGCAGCGCGGGACTAGCGGGAGGTCGAGATACGCAGTATTTT

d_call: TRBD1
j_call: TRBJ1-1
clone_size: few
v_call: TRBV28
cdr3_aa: CASSTGGTEAFF
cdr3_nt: TGTGCCAGCAGTACAGGGGGCACTGAAGCTTTCTTT

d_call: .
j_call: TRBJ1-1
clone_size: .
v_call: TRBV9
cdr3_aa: CASSPGVALTEAFF
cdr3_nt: TGTGCCAGCAGCCCAGGGGTTGCCCTTACTGAAGCTTTCTTT

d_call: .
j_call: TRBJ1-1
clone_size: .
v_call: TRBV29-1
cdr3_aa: CSVSMDRNTEAFF
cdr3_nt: TGCAGCGTATCGATGGACAGGAACACTGAAGCTTTCTTT

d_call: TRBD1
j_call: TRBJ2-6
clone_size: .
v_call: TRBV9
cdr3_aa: CASSSIVVGGQAHSGANVLTF
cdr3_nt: TGTGCCAGCAGCTCCATCGTGGTGGGGGGACAGGCTCATTCAGGGGCCAACGTCCTGACTTTC

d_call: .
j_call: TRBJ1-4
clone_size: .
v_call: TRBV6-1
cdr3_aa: CASSLGTHTEKLFF
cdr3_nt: TGTGCCAGCAGCCTCGGTACACATACTGAAAAACTGTTTTTT

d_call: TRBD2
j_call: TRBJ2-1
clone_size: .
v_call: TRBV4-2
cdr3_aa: CASSQSSYGTSSDEQFF
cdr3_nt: TGTGCCAGCAGCCAATCCTCTTATGGGACTAGCTCAGATGAGCAGTTCTTC

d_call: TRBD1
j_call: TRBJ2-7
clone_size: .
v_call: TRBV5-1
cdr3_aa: CASSKADRALGEQYF
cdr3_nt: TGCGCCAGCAGCAAGGCGGACAGGGCCCTGGGGGAGCAGTACTTC

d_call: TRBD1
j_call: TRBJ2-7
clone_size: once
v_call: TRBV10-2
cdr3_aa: CASTRTGVAYEQYF
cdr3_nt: TGCGCCAGCACCAGGACAGGGGTGGCCTACGAGCAGTACTTC

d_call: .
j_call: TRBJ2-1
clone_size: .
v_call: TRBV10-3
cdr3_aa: CAITSGTYNEQFF
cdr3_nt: TGTGCCATCACCTCCGGGACATACAATGAGCAGTTCTTC

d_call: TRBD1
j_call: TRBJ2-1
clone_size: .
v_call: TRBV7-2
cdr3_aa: CASMRQGASNEQFF
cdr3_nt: TGTGCCAGCATGCGACAGGGGGCAAGCAATGAGCAGTTCTTC